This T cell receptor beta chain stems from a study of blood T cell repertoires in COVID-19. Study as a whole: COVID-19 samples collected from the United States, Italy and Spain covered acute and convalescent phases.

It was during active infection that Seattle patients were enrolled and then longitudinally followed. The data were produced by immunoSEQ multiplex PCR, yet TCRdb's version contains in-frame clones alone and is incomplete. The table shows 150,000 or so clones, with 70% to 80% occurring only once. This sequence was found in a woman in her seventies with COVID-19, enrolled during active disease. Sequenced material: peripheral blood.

The CDR3 region has the DNA TGTGCCACTTTACCTGACAGGCGCTCCCCCTATGGCTACACCTTC. Its protein is CATLPDRRSPYGYTF. V usage is TRBV10-3 and J usage is TRBJ1-2; D might be TRBD1 (6 bases). This CDR3 is built from 15 residues. Germline CDR1 and CDR2: ENHRY and SYGVKD. V was shortened by 10 bases and J by 4 bases, with 22 bases between the two germline ends.